This TCR beta chain was captured in a study of OX40 agonist ivuxolimab in advanced cancers. Across the whole study: Males comprised around four fifths of the group, whose mean age was roughly 64 years (range roughly 20 to 85).

To note about this clone: Its antigen is not identified.

Assay: immunoSEQ multiplex PCR; the TCRdb copy retains only in-frame clones and omits some. The top ten hold about 1.7% of the sample, which has 80,000 or so clones, 80% to 95% seen once. Trimming took 4 bases from V and 0 from J, leaving 16 bases between them. The CDR3 extends over 17 amino acids. CDR1 KGHSH and CDR2 LQKENI come from the germline V gene. Whole-study results and caveats: Researchers did not determine the expanded peripheral T cells' antigen specificity. Clonal expansion by week 6 occurred in CD4+ and CD8+ blood T cells (at 0.1 to 3.0 mg/kg).

This TCR was recovered from an adult with an advanced solid tumor such as melanoma, head and neck, liver or kidney cancer. V is TRBV18 and J is TRBJ1-3; D not resolved. The starting material was CD4+ or CD8+ T cells sorted from blood, obtained in a trial of the OX40 agonist ivuxolimab. Here the CDR3 DNA reads TGTGCCAGCTCACTGAGCCCGAAAGGCACCTCTGGAAACACCATATATTTT. Translated, it gives CASSLSPKGTSGNTIYF.